This TCR beta chain was recovered during a study of patients and donors after allogeneic stem cell transplantation (dated by TCRdb to the early 2020s). Concerning this clonotype itself: Its binding antigen is unknown. Base quality data are lacking; no much larger clone is found one base away.

V drops 1 base and J drops 5 bases, leaving 11 bases in between. The germline V gene encodes CDR1 MDHEN and CDR2 SYDVKM. From its cysteine to its phenylalanine, the CDR3 spans 15 amino acids. Just CDR3 DNA is preserved here, 45 bases in frame from base 1. Receptor libraries were prepared by RT-PCR. This sample was sequenced with a NextSeq 550. Starting from the raw public reads, TCRdb applied fastp trimming at Q25, assembled clones with MiXCR and retained in-frame beta chains. CDR3 protein duplicates are merged, each entry listing the most common genes and DNA. The sample has about 31,000 distinct CDR3 sequences on record, about 6.8% of them singletons. Approximately 35% of the sample rests with the top ten.

The material sequenced was blood, either unsorted or a sorted T cell fraction (not recorded which). This clonotype was sampled from a human donor who was either an allogeneic HSCT recipient or a stem cell or donor lymphocyte infusion donor (not recorded which). It is not recorded whose cells these are; they may come from a transplant donor. The rearrangement joined TRBV28 to TRBJ2-2; perhaps TRBD2 is the D gene, with 6 bases matching. The DNA sequence is TGTGCCAGCAGTTTATCATCCCTAGCGACCGGGGAGCTGTTTTTT. It is translated as CASSLSSLATGELFF. The reference TRBV28 and TRBJ2-2 proteins fill in what lies around the CDR3, so the full variable domain reads DVKVTQSSRYLVKRTGEKVFLECVQDMDHENMFWYRQDPGLGLRLIYFSYDVKMKEKGDIPEGYSVSREKKERFSLILESASTNQTSMYLCASSLSSLATGELFFGEGSRLTVL.